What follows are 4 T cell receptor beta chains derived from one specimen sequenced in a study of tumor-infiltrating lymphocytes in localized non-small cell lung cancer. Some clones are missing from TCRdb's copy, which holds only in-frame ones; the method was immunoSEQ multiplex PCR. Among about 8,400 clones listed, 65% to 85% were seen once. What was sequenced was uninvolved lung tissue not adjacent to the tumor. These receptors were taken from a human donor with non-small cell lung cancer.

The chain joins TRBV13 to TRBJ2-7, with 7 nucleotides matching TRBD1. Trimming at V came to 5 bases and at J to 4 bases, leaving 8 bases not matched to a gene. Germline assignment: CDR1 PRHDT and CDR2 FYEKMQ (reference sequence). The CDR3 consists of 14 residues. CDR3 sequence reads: CASSRLDRDYEQYF. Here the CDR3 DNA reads TGTGCCAGCAGCCGCCTTGACAGGGATTACGAGCAGTACTTC.

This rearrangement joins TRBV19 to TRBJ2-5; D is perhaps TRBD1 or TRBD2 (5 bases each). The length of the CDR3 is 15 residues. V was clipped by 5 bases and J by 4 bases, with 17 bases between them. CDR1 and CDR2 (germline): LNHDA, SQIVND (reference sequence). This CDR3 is CASSSAGTQRETQYF. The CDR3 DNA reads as TGTGCCAGTAGTTCCGCCGGGACCCAAAGAGAGACCCAGTACTTC.

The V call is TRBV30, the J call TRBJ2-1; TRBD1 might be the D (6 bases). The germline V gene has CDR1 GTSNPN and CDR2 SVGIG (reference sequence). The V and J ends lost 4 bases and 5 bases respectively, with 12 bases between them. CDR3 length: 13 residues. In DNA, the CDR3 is TGTGCCTGGAACAGGGATCTGAACAATGAGCAGTTCTTC. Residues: CAWNRDLNNEQFF.

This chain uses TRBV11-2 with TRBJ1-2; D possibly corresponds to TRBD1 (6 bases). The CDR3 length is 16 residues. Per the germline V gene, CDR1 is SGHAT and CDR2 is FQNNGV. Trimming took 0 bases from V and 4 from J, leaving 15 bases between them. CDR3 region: CASSLEGGGMGYGYTF. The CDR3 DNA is TGTGCCAGCAGCTTAGAAGGAGGGGGGATGGGCTATGGCTACACCTTC.